Listed below are T cell receptor beta chains from one sample, sequenced in a study of regulatory dendritic cells for organ transplantation. TCRdb's table, derived via immunoSEQ multiplex PCR, lists solely in-frame clones and lacks some. Of approximately 35,000 clones listed, 70% to 90% were seen once; the top ten hold over 0.055%. What was sequenced was naive CD4+ T cells from blood. The origin of the receptors is a human donor in good health. The CDR3 runs from the conserved cysteine through the conserved F or W. Clone size is given for some rows only: seen once, a few or many times, or a class if the clone is expanded.

TRBJ1-5 TRBV2 - CASRYSHRDSDQPQHF
TRBJ1-2 TRBV9 - CASSAGTGTNYGYTF
TRBJ1-3 TRBV18 - CASSPPGRIIGNTIYF
TRBJ2-1 TRBV9 - CASSLSGGAYEQFF
TRBJ2-2 TRBV5-1 - CASSFSPGGSGELFF
TRBJ2-7 TRBV11-3 once CASSAAGTGTYEQYF
TRBJ2-7 TRBV6-1 - CASSIQGGSSFEQYF
TRBJ2-3 TRBV7-3 - CASSRGGSTTDTQYF
TRBJ1-3 TRBV18 - CASSPTTGDGFSGNTIYF
TRBJ2-3 TRBV4-3 - CASSQGYGPSGTQYF
TRBJ1-1 TRBV5-6 - CASSLRGRRVTEAFF
TRBJ2-1 TRBV11-3 once CASSFGWTGHDEQFF
TRBJ2-1 TRBV28 - CASNSGTFEQFF
TRBJ2-1 TRBV5-1 - CASSLEEREGQNEQFF
TRBJ2-7 TRBV10-1 - CASSRLGCEQYF
TRBJ1-5 TRBV19 - CASSTDRGSNQPQHF
TRBJ2-3 TRBV19 - CASSKVQGAPDTQYF
TRBJ1-1 TRBV7-2 - CASSLEEGTEAFF
TRBJ2-3 TRBV7-2 - CASSLGGTGGFVQDTQYF
TRBJ1-4 TRBV4-1 once CASSPPGQGREKLFF
TRBJ1-5 TRBV5-1 - CASSPGRYSNQPQHF
TRBJ1-3 TRBV9 - CASSVGPPDRSGNTIYF
TRBJ2-5 TRBV7-2 once CASSFQSQAGVGRETQYF
TRBJ1-1 TRBV19 - CASGDRNTEAFF
TRBJ2-1 TRBV10-1 - CASSGWLWGELNEQFF
TRBJ1-5 TRBV5-1 - CASSPNGQAVQPQHF
TRBJ2-7 TRBV7-2 - CASSLRLAGGPYEQYF
TRBJ1-4 TRBV2 few CASRGGHGEKLFF
TRBJ2-7 TRBV11-2 - CASSLNAALPSYEQYF
TRBJ1-2 TRBV4-1 - CASRGLGKNYGYTF
TRBJ1-1 TRBV19 - CASSIYRGGSNTEAFF
TRBJ1-5 TRBV6-4 once CASSGSSDQPQHF
TRBJ1-1 TRBV18 - CASSRGLGTVNTEAFF
TRBJ1-1 TRBV6-6 - CASSYFAPNTEAFF
TRBJ1-5 TRBV4-2 - CASSPGTGNSNQPQHF
TRBJ2-7 TRBV6-1 - CASAMSSYEQYF
TRBJ2-7 TRBV9 - CASSVGQAPYEQYF
TRBJ2-7 TRBV14 - CASSRDRLRAPYEQYF
TRBJ2-5 TRBV5-1 once CASSFASGRQETQYF
TRBJ2-2 TRBV21-1 - CASSKGKGQGEAGLDTGELFF
TRBJ2-7 TRBV6-5 - CASSYSTRPYEQYF
TRBJ2-6 TRBV4-3 - CASSPAGAGANVLTF
TRBJ2-1 TRBV30 - CARSRTRSSYNEQFF
TRBJ2-3 TRBV5-6 - CASRGRGLSDTQYF
TRBJ1-1 TRBV7-3 - CASSLTPGNTEAFF
TRBJ2-3 TRBV29-1 - CSARVPGTDTQYF
TRBJ1-2 TRBV6-5 - CASSYPDRTLNGYTF
TRBJ2-7 TRBV28 - CASSPWTTSDEQYF
TRBJ2-3 TRBV28 - CASKTPSDTQYF
TRBJ2-1 TRBV18 - CASSPVPSSYNEQFF
TRBJ2-3 TRBV10-3 - CAISDTTNTDTQYF
TRBJ2-1 TRBV11-3 - CASSFRGVQSNEQFF